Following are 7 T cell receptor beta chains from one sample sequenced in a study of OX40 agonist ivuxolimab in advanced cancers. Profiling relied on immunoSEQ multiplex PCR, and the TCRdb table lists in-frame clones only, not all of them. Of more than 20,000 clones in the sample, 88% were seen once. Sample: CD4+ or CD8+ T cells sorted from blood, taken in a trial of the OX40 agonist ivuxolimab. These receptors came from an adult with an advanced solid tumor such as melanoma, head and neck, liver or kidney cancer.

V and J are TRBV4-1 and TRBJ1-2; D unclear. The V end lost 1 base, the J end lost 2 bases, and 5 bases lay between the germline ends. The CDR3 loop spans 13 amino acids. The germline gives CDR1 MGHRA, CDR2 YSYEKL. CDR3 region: CASSQAVNYGYTF. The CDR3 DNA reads TGCGCCAGCAGCCAAGCTGTAAACTATGGCTACACCTTC.

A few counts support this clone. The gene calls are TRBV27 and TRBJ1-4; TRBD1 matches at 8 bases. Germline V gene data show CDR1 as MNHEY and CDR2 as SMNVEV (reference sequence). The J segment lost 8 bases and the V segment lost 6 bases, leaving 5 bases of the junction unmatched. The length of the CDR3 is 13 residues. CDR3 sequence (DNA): TGTGCCAGCAGGGACAGGGCTCGCGAAAAACTGTTTTTT. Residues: CASRDRAREKLFF.

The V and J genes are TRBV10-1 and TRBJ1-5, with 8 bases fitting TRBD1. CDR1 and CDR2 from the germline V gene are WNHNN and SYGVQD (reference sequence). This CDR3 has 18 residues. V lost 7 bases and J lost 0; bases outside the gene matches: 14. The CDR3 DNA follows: TGCGCCAGCACGCCAACAGGGGGGAGTCAATGTAGCAATCAGCCCCAGCATTTT. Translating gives CASTPTGGSQCSNQPQHF.

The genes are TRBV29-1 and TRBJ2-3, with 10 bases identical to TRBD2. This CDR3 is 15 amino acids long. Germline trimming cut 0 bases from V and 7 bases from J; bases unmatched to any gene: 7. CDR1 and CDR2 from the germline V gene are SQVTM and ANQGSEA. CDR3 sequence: CSVEDPLAGANTQYF. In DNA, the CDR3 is TGCAGCGTTGAAGATCCGCTAGCGGGAGCGAATACGCAGTATTTT.

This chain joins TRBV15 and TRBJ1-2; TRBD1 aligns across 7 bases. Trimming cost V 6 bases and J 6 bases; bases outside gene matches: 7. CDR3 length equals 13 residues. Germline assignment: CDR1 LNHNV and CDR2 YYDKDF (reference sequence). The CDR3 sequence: CATSAQGRDGYTF. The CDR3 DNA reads TGTGCCACCAGTGCACAGGGGCGGGATGGCTACACCTTC. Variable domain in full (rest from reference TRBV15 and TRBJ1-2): DAMVIQNPRYQVTQFGKPVTLSCSQTLNHNVMYWYQQKSSQAPKLLFHYYDKDFNNEADTPDNFQSRRPNTSFCFLDIRSPGLGDTAMYLCATSAQGRDGYTFGSGTRLTVV.

CDR3 DNA sequence: TGTGCCAGCAGCCCCCGGGGGGGGCGTTACTCTGGAAACACCATATATTTT. Protein product: CASSPRGGRYSGNTIYF. The chain couples TRBV13 to TRBJ1-3; tentative D call: TRBD1 (6 bases). Between the trimmed V and J ends, which lost 5 bases and 0 bases, there was a span of 17 bases. The germline V gene encodes CDR1 PRHDT and CDR2 FYEKMQ (reference sequence). The CDR3 consists of 17 residues.

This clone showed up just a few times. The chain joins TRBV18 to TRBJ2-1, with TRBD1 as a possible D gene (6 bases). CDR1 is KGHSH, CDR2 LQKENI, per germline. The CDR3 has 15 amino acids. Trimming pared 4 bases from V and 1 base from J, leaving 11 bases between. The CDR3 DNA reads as TGTGCCAGCTCACACAGGGACGTTTCCTACAATGAGCAGTTCTTC. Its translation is CASSHRDVSYNEQFF.